Below, one T cell receptor (beta chain) is given with its context. The target antigen is unknown. This specimen belongs to a study of blood T cells in healthy people across ages. Study-wide results and caveats: With unsorted PBMCs, a conclusive comparison of naive versus antigen-experienced cells was not possible. Per million T cells, the diversity of TCR beta decreased roughly linearly as age advanced.

With a J-beta primer mix and a sample-barcoded 5' primer, a second PCR ran roughly 6 to 12 cycles. Every single cDNA molecule received a tag from a template-switch adaptor with 12 random nucleotides. MiXCR was run by TCRdb on the 5' RACE reads, yielding one entry per CDR3 protein. The sample has about 1,800,000 distinct CDR3 sequences, roughly 27% seen once. The sample consisted of blood. This sequence was found in a woman between 25 and 40 years old in good health.

The CDR3 here is CAIGNRGGDTEAFF. CDR3 sequence (DNA): TGTGCCATCGGAAACAGGGGAGGGGACACTGAAGCTTTCTTT. The V call is TRBV10-3, the J call TRBJ1-1; 7 nucleotides match TRBD1. Trimming cost V 8 bases and J 3 bases; bases outside gene matches: 9. The germline gives CDR1 ENHRY, CDR2 SYGVKD. CDR3 length: 14 amino acids.